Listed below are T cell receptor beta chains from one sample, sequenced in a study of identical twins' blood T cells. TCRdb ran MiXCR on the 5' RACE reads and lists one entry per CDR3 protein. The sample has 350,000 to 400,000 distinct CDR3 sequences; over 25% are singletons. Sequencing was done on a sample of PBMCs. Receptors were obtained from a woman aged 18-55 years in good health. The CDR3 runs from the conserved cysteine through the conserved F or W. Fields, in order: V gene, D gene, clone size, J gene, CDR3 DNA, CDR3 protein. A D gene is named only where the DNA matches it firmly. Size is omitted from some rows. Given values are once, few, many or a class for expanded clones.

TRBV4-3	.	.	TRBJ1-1	TGCGCCAGCAGCCAAGAAAGGCAGAGACCCATGAACACTGAAGCTTTCTTT	CASSQERQRPMNTEAFF
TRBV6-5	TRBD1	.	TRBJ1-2	TGTGCCAGCAGGCGCGGGACAGAATATGGCTACACCTTC	CASRRGTEYGYTF
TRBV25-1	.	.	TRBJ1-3	TGTGCCAGCAGTGAATCGTTACCACAAGGGGACTCTGGAAACACCATATATTTT	CASSESLPQGDSGNTIYF
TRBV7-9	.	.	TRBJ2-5	TGTGCCAGCAGCGCTACCCTCTGGGAGACCCAGTACTTC	CASSATLWETQYF
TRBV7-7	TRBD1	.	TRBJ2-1	TGTGCTAGCAGCTCCTGGACAGGCGATGAGCAGTTCTTC	CASSSWTGDEQFF
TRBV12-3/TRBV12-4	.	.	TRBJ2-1	TGTGCCAGCAGTTTAACCAGCCTTGGGGCGAATGAGCAGTTCTTC	CASSLTSLGANEQFF
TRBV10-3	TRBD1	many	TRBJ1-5	TGTGCCATCAGTGAGGACAGGGGCCATTATCAGCCCCAGCATTTT	CAISEDRGHYQPQHF
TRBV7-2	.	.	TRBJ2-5	TGTGCCAGCAGCTTAGTTGCGGGGCACCAAGAGACCCAGTACTTC	CASSLVAGHQETQYF
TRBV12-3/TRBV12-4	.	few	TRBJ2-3	TGTGCCAGCAGTCAAAGCCTTAGATCCGATACGCAGTATTTT	CASSQSLRSDTQYF
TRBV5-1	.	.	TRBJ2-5	TGCGCCAGCAGCGAGTTTCGGAGCGCAGAGACCCAGTACTTC	CASSEFRSAETQYF
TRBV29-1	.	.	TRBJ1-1	TGCACCGTGGGGGGGGGGACTGAAGCTTTCTTT	CTVGGGTEAFF
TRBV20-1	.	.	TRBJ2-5	TGCAGTGTTGTTCGTGGGACAAACCAAGAGACCCAGTACTTC	CSVVRGTNQETQYF
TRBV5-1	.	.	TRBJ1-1	TGCGCCAGCAGCTTGGAGTCGGTCATGAACACTGAAGCTTTCTTT	CASSLESVMNTEAFF
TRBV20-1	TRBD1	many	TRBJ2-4	TGCAGTGCCTGGGACAGCGCCAAAAACATTCAGTACTTC	CSAWDSAKNIQYF
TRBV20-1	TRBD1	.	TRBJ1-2	TGCAGTGCTGACAGGGGTACATTATATGGCTACACCTTC	CSADRGTLYGYTF
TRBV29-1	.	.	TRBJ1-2	TGCAGCGTCCGCGACCTCTATGACTACACCTTC	CSVRDLYDYTF
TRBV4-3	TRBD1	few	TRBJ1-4	TGCGCCAGCAGCCTAAGACAGGGGGCAACTAATGAAAAACTGTTTTTT	CASSLRQGATNEKLFF
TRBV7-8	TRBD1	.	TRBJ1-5	TGTGCCAGCAGCTTCGGGAGGACAGGGAAGAATCAGCCCCAGCATTTT	CASSFGRTGKNQPQHF
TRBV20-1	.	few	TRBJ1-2	TGCAGTGCCAGTGGAGGAGTTAGTTGTGGCTACACCTTC	CSASGGVSCGYTF
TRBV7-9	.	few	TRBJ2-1	TGTGCCAGCAGCTTAATGAATGAGCAGTTCTTC	CASSLMNEQFF
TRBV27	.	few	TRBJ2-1	TGTGCCAGCAGTTTGCTGGGCTACAATGAGCAGTTCTTC	CASSLLGYNEQFF
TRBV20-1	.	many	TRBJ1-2	TGCAGTGCTAGAGGTGACGGACCGCTATCCTCCTTC	CSARGDGPLSSF